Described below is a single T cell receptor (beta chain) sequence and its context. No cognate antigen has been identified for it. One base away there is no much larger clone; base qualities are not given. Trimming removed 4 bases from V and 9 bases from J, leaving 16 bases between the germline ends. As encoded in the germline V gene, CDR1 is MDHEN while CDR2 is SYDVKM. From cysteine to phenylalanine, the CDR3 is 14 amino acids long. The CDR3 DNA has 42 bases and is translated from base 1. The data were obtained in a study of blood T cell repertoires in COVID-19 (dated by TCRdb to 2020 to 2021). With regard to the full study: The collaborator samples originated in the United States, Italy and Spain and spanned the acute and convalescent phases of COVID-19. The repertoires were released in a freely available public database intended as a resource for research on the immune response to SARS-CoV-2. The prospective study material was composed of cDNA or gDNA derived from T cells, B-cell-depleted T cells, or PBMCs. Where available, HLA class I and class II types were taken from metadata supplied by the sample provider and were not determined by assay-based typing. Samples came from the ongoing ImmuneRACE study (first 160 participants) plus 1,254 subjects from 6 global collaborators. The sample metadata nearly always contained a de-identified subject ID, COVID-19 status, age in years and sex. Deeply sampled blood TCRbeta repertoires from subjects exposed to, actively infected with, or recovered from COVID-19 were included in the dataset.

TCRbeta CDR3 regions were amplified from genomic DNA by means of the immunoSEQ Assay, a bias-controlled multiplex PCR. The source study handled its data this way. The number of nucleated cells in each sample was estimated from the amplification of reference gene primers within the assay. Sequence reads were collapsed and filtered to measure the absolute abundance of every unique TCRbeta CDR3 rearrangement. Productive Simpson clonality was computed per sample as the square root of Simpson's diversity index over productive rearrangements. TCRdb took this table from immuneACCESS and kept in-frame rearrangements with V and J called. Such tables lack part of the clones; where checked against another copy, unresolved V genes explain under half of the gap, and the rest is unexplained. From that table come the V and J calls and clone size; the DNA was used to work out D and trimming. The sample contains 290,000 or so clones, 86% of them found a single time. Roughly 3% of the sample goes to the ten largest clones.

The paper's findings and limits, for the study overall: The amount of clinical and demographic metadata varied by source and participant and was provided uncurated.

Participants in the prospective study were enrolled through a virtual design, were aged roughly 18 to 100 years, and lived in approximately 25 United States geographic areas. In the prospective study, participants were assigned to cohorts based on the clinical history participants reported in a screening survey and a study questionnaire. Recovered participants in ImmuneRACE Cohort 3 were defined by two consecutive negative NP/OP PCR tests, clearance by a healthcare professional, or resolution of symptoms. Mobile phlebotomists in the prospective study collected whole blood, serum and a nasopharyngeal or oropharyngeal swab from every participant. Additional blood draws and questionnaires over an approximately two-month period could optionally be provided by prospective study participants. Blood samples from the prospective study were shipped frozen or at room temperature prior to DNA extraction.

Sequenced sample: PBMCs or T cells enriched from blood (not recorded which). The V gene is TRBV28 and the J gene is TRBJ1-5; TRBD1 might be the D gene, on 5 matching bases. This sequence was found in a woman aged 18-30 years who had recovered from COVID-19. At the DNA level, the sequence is TGTGCCAGCAGTTCCGCAGGGCTTAGTGGGCCCCAGCATTTT. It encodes CASSSAGLSGPQHF.